Below are 28 T cell receptor beta chains sequenced from a single sample in a study of STAT5B mutations in CD4+ large granular lymphocyte leukemia (dated by TCRdb to the early 2020s). Library generation was performed with the immunoSEQ multiplex PCR assay. TCRdb obtained this table from immuneACCESS and retained in-frame rearrangements with V and J assigned. These tables miss some clones; where compared with another copy, unresolved V genes account for less than half of the shortfall, and the remainder is unexplained. The sample includes 25,000 to 35,000 clones, with roughly 80% observed a single time. In total, the top ten clones hold roughly 6.2% of the sample. Material for sequencing was CD4+ T cells from blood buffy coats. The receptors come from a human donor in good health.

In this sample, this clone turned up a few times. The rearrangement uses TRBV14 and TRBJ2-3, with D possibly matching TRBD2 (5 bases). CDR1 and CDR2 from the germline V gene are SGHDN and FVKESK. This CDR3 contains 16 residues. Trimming left V 4 bases short and J 4 bases short, with 18 bases between. The CDR3 sequence: CASSPLGRMRADTQYF. In nucleotides, the CDR3 is TGTGCCAGCAGCCCCTTGGGCAGGATGCGGGCAGATACGCAGTATTTT.

The CDR3 DNA sequence: TGTGCCAGCAGACAGGGGGCGGATACGCAGTATTTT. It yields the protein CASRQGADTQYF. V and J are TRBV6-1 and TRBJ2-3; 9 positions agree with TRBD1. This CDR3 is 12 amino acids long. V lost 6 bases to trimming and J lost 6 bases; unmatched junction nucleotides: 1. Germline-derived CDR1 and CDR2 are MNHNS and SASEGT.

The sample holds one count of this clone. V is TRBV7-2 and J is TRBJ2-5; tentatively, D is TRBD1 (6 bases). The germline V gene encodes CDR1 SGHTA and CDR2 FQGNSA. The CDR3 has 14 amino acids. Trimming left V 5 bases short and J 1 base short, with 11 bases between. The CDR3 protein is CASSRGQSQETQYF. In DNA, the CDR3 is TGTGCCAGCAGCCGCGGACAGTCCCAAGAGACCCAGTACTTC.

This clone was recorded only once. CDR3 residues: CASSPGQIDSPLHF. CDR3 DNA sequence: TGCGCCAGCAGCCCGGGACAGATTGATTCACCCCTCCACTTT. The rearrangement joins TRBV4-3 to TRBJ1-6, with TRBD1 matching 7 bases. V trimming: 4 bases; J trimming: 8 bases; junction bases outside the gene matches: 5. The CDR3 is made up of 14 amino acids. Germline-derived CDR1 and CDR2 are LGHNA and YSLEER.

The chain's CDR3 is CASSPRPALPGNTIYF. The CDR3 DNA sequence: TGCGCCAGCAGCCCGCGACCCGCACTACCTGGAAACACCATATATTTT. The chain carries TRBV5-1 and TRBJ1-3; no definite D call. Per the germline V gene, CDR1 is SGHRS and CDR2 is YFSETQ. This CDR3 is built from 16 residues. V was trimmed by 4 bases and J by 2 bases, leaving 16 bases between them.

The rearrangement joins TRBV6-5 to TRBJ2-7; TRBD2 aligns across 8 bases. The CDR3 totals 14 residues. With V trimmed by 5 bases and J by 0 bases, 3 bases remained unmatched. CDR1 MNHEY and CDR2 SVGAGI come from the germline V gene. The CDR3 is CASSQRGGSYEQYV. The CDR3, as DNA: TGTGCCAGCAGTCAACGGGGGGGCTCCTACGAGCAGTACGTC.

This chain links TRBV5-1 with TRBJ2-3; 9 bases are shared with TRBD2. The length of the CDR3 is 16 residues. Trimming at V came to 6 bases and at J to 2 bases, leaving 10 bases not matched to a gene. Germline CDR1 reads SGHRS; CDR2 reads YFSETQ. As DNA, the CDR3 is TGCGCCAGCACCACCGATAGCGGGGGATTCACAGATACGCAGTATTTT. As protein: CASTTDSGGFTDTQYF. Based on the CDR3 plus reference TRBV5-1 and TRBJ2-3, the full variable domain is KAGVTQTPRYLIKTRGQQVTLSCSPISGHRSVSWYQQTPGQGLQFLFEYFSETQRNKGNFPGRFSGRQFSNSRSEMNVSTLELGDSALYLCASTTDSGGFTDTQYFGPGTRLTVL.

The CDR3 is CASSYSIDRSSHF. DNA for the CDR3: TGTGCCAGCAGTTACTCGATTGACAGGTCATCCCATTTT. J is TRBJ1-5 and V is TRBV6-5; tentative D call: TRBD1 (6 bases). V shed 0 bases and J shed 16 bases, with 16 bases lying between them. This CDR3 region has 13 residues. In germline, CDR1 is MNHEY, CDR2 SVGAGI.

The chain links TRBV6-5 to TRBJ1-2; D is unresolved. V gave up 2 bases and J gave up 0 bases, with 10 bases separating them. This CDR3 spans 15 amino acids. CDR1 and CDR2 (germline): MNHEY, SVGAGI. This chain's CDR3 is CASSYGGVTNYGYTF. The CDR3 DNA sequence: TGTGCCAGCAGTTACGGTGGGGTTACTAACTATGGCTACACCTTC.

The chain recombines TRBV6-6 with TRBJ2-2; D is unclear. The CDR3 is 13 amino acids. Germline V gene lookup returns CDR1 MNHNY and CDR2 SVGAGI (reference sequence). Trimming removed 7 bases at V and 2 bases at J, with 8 bases between. This CDR3 is CASNARNTGELFF. Here the CDR3 DNA reads TGTGCCAGCAACGCAAGAAACACCGGGGAGCTGTTTTTT.

The chain has TRBV7-6 and TRBJ2-3, with a possible D match to TRBD2 (5 bases). V was clipped by 3 bases and J by 5 bases, with 12 bases between them. The germline CDR1 and CDR2 sequences are SGHVS and FNYEAQ. The CDR3 is made up of 14 amino acids. Here the CDR3 reads CASSFGFSGDTQYF. The DNA of the CDR3 is TGTGCCAGCAGCTTCGGTTTCAGCGGAGATACGCAGTATTTT.

This clone appeared a few times. This rearrangement joins TRBV19 to TRBJ1-1; the D gene is possibly TRBD1 (5 bases). The CDR3 is made up of 13 amino acids. The V end was cut by 5 bases, the J end by 3 bases, with 10 bases between. Germline V lookup: CDR1 LNHDA, CDR2 SQIVND (reference sequence). Here the CDR3 DNA reads TGTGCCAGTAGTGAGACAGTAGACACTGAAGCTTTCTTT. Translated, it gives CASSETVDTEAFF.

The chain combines TRBV7-2 with TRBJ2-5; 9 nucleotides align to TRBD2. The CDR3 is 16 amino acids. Germline CDR1 SGHTA, CDR2 FQGNSA. V lost 6 bases and J lost 2; bases outside the gene matches: 10. CDR3 coding DNA: TGTGCCAGCAGTGCGAGACTAGCGGAGATACAAGAGACCCAGTACTTC. Amino acids: CASSARLAEIQETQYF.

V gene TRBV5-4 combines with J gene TRBJ1-2, with D uncertain. From germline, CDR1 is SGHNT and CDR2 YYREEE (reference sequence). V was cut by 0 bases and J by 5 bases, with 11 bases left in between. This CDR3 spans 14 amino acids. The CDR3 protein is CASSLGLSEYGYTF. CDR3 sequence (DNA): TGTGCCAGCAGCTTGGGGCTGTCGGAATATGGCTACACCTTC.

V usage is TRBV4-1 and J usage is TRBJ2-3, with TRBD1 identical over 7 bases. V lost 3 bases, J lost 0 bases, and 6 bases stayed unmatched. This CDR3 region has 16 residues. CDR1 is MGHRA and CDR2 is YSYEKL in the germline V gene. The CDR3, as DNA: TGCGCCAGCAGCCAGCGGACAGGCTACAGCACAGATACGCAGTATTTT. This codes for CASSQRTGYSTDTQYF.

This clone was recorded once. The V gene is TRBV10-2, the J gene TRBJ2-1; D is uncertain. The germline CDR1 and CDR2 sequences are WSHSY and SAAADI. The CDR3 length is 12 residues. With 6 bases removed from V and 5 bases from J, the gap between germline ends came to 8 bases. The CDR3, as DNA: TGCGCCAGCAGATTTAGGAACAATGAGCAGTTCTTC. Protein sequence: CASRFRNNEQFF.

The chain combines TRBV28 with TRBJ1-2, with TRBD1 matching over 9 bases. The CDR3 sequence is 16 residues long. J gave up 9 bases and V 5 bases, and 16 bases lay outside the gene matches. Germline-derived CDR1 and CDR2 are MDHEN and SYDVKM. CDR3 bases: TGTGCCAGCAGTGATGGACAGGGGTTTAGTTGGGGAAGCTACACCTTC. The encoded protein is CASSDGQGFSWGSYTF.

This chain links TRBV7-2 with TRBJ1-1, with D possibly matching TRBD1 (5 bases). The V and J ends lost 6 bases and 5 bases respectively, with 13 bases between them. The germline CDR1 and CDR2 sequences are SGHTA and FQGNSA. The length of the CDR3 is 13 residues. The chain's CDR3 is CASSPRGETEAFF. The CDR3 coding sequence is TGTGCCAGCAGTCCGCGGGGGGAAACTGAAGCTTTCTTT.

In DNA, the CDR3 is TGTGCCAGCTCAACCGACAGGGTCAATCAGCCCCAGCATTTT. Translating it yields CASSTDRVNQPQHF. The rearrangement uses TRBV18 and TRBJ1-5; 7 bases line up with TRBD1. J was trimmed by 3 bases and V by 5 bases; bases with no gene match: 4. This CDR3 has 14 amino acids. CDR1 KGHSH and CDR2 LQKENI come from the germline V gene.

The CDR3 nucleotides read TGTGCCAGCAGCCAAGTAAGCGGGGGGGCAGGAGAGACCCAGTACTTC. The encoded protein is CASSQVSGGAGETQYF. The chain uses TRBV4-2 and TRBJ2-5, with TRBD2 identical over 10 bases. The V segment lost 1 base and the J segment 4 bases; nucleotides outside the gene matches: 6. This CDR3 spans 16 amino acids. Looked up from germline, CDR1 is LGHNA and CDR2 is YNFKEQ.

This clone showed up just once. The J gene is TRBJ2-1, the V gene TRBV28; the D gene is possibly TRBD2 (6 bases). This CDR3 contains 13 residues. Trimming shortened V by 7 bases and J by 7 bases, and 14 bases separated the two germline ends. The germline CDR1 and CDR2 sequences are MDHEN and SYDVKM. CDR3 coding DNA: TGTGCCAGCAATGGGGGGAATATAAATGAGCAGTTCTTC. This sequence encodes CASNGGNINEQFF.

This chain connects TRBV7-2 to TRBJ1-1; weak D call: TRBD1 (6 bases). CDR1 is SGHTA and CDR2 is FQGNSA in the germline V gene. The V end was cut by 4 bases, the J end by 5 bases, with 14 bases between. The CDR3 covers 14 residues. The CDR3 loop is CASSSRKGGTEAFF. Here the CDR3 DNA reads TGTGCCAGCAGCTCCAGGAAGGGGGGAACTGAAGCTTTCTTT.

The chain carries TRBV10-3 and TRBJ1-3; perhaps TRBD1 as D (5 bases). This CDR3 comprises 16 residues. Trimming cost V 3 bases and J 4 bases, with 16 bases left between them. The germline gives CDR1 ENHRY, CDR2 SYGVKD. The CDR3: CAISEPGGGEGNTIYF. The DNA for the CDR3 is TGTGCCATCAGTGAACCGGGGGGAGGTGAAGGAAACACCATATATTTT.

This chain connects TRBV7-9 to TRBJ2-3, with 15 positions matching TRBD2. CDR1 is SEHNR, CDR2 FQNEAQ, per germline (reference sequence). V shed 3 bases and J 2 bases; nucleotides not matched to a gene: 3. This CDR3 region has 17 residues. The CDR3 DNA is TGTGCCAGCAGCTTCGGGACTAGCGGGGGGCACACAGATACGCAGTATTTT. Protein: CASSFGTSGGHTDTQYF.

The chain employs TRBV6-6 and TRBJ2-6; D is possibly TRBD1 (6 bases). Between the trimmed V and J ends, which lost 6 bases and 0 bases, there was a span of 12 bases. The CDR3 is 16 amino acids. Germline lookup yields CDR1 MNHNY and CDR2 SVGAGI (reference sequence). In DNA, the CDR3 is TGTGCCAGCAGCCGTGACAGGCCCTCTGGGGCCAACGTCCTGACTTTC. Translating it yields CASSRDRPSGANVLTF.

The V call is TRBV19, the J call TRBJ1-1, with D possibly matching TRBD1 (6 bases). Germline V gives CDR1 LNHDA, CDR2 SQIVND (reference sequence). Trimming pared 8 bases from V and 0 bases from J, leaving 28 bases between. The CDR3 runs 19 residues. The CDR3 nucleotides are TGTGCCAGTGGCAACCCTATGTCCAGGGGCGTTGGGATGAACACTGAAGCTTTCTTT. This encodes CASGNPMSRGVGMNTEAFF.

The chain is built from TRBV20-1 and TRBJ1-2; D is ambiguous. The CDR3 has 11 residues. The germline V gene encodes CDR1 DFQATT and CDR2 SNEGSKA (reference sequence). Trimming removed 5 bases from V and 8 bases from J, with 12 bases in between. The DNA for the CDR3 is TGCAGTGCTGATGACTTGGTGGGCTACACCTTC. Translating gives CSADDLVGYTF.

The chain recombines TRBV5-6 with TRBJ1-2, with a tentative D call TRBD1 (6 bases). Trimming left V 1 base short and J 6 bases short, with 10 bases between. The CDR3 sequence is 13 residues long. In germline, CDR1 is SGHDT, CDR2 YYEEEE. The CDR3 DNA follows: TGTGCCAGCAGCTTGAGTACAGGGAATGGCTACACCTTC. It translates to CASSLSTGNGYTF.